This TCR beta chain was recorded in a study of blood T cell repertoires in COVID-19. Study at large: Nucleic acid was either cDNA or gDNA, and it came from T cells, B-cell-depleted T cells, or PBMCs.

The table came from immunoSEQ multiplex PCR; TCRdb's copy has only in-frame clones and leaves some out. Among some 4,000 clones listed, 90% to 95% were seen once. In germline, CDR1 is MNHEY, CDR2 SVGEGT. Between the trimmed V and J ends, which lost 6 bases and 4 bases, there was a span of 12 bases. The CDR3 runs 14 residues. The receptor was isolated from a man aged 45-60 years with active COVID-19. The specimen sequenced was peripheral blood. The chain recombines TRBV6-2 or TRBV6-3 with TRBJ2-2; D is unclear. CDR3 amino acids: CASSWSLSTGELFF. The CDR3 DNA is TGTGCCAGCAGCTGGAGTTTGTCCACCGGGGAGCTGTTTTTT.